This T cell receptor beta chain was obtained from a study of blood T cells in healthy people across ages. Whole-study context: Through template switching, about one barcoded beta molecule was captured per two T cells, as measured in model experiments.

Study results and caveats: TCR beta diversity, measured per million T cells, fell in a roughly linear way with age.

The CDR3 consists of 13 residues. V shed 8 bases, J shed 2 bases, and the junction held 6 bases outside the gene matches. Germline V CDR1 and CDR2: SQVTM, ANQGSEA. The authors isolated at least 6.5 million PBMCs per sample. Concerning this clonotype itself: Its antigen is not identified.

The use of a sample-barcoded 5' primer and a J-beta primer mix characterized a second PCR of roughly 6 to 11 cycles. The template-switch adaptor was a 5' adaptor with 12 random nucleotides. It tagged each cDNA molecule. TCRdb reanalysed the 5' RACE reads using MiXCR and keeps one entry per CDR3 protein. The sample holds about 1,800,000 distinct CDR3 sequences, 28% seen once. The sequencing sample was made of blood. The chain employs TRBV29-1 and TRBJ1-3, with 7 bases that match TRBD1. The receptor's source is a woman in her twenties or thirties in good health. CDR3 protein: CSITTGAGNTIYF. DNA of the CDR3: TGCAGCATCACCACAGGGGCTGGAAACACCATATATTTT.